The present TCR beta chain was sequenced within a study of blood T cell repertoires in COVID-19. Background on the study: Specimens from acute and convalescent COVID-19 originated in the United States, Italy and Spain. Sample material is recorded as cDNA or gDNA derived from T cells, B-cell-depleted T cells, or PBMCs.

This CDR3 spans 12 amino acids. The V end lost 8 bases, the J end lost 5 bases, and 14 bases lay between the germline ends. The V gene's germline CDR1 is SGHRS and CDR2 YFSETQ. Per the authors' pipeline: How many nucleated cells were present was estimated from reference gene primer amplification. Data came from immunoSEQ multiplex PCR; TCRdb stores just in-frame clones and leaves some out. That table is the source of V, J and clone size, and D and trimming were worked out from the DNA. The table lists 70,000 to 95,000 clones, around 90% of them singletons, with nearly 5% in the top ten. This TCR came from a woman aged 80 or over with acute or convalescent COVID-19. The chain couples TRBV5-1 to TRBJ2-7, with D perhaps TRBD1 (6 bases). Material for sequencing was peripheral blood. In DNA, the CDR3 is TGCGCCAGGATAAACAGGGCCCACGAGCAGTACTTC. Translation: CARINRAHEQYF.